This T cell receptor beta chain was profiled in a study of blood T cell repertoires in COVID-19. At the level of the study: Whether acute or convalescent, the COVID-19 samples came from the United States, Italy and Spain.

Per germline, CDR1 MNHEY and CDR2 SMNVEV (reference sequence). The V end was cut by 5 bases, the J end by 7 bases, with 14 bases between. The CDR3 runs to 13 residues. In the original processing: It was from reference gene primer amplification that nucleated cell counts were estimated. Here immunoSEQ multiplex PCR was the method, and the copy in TCRdb shows in-frame clones only, minus some. V, J and clone size were drawn from that table, and D and trimming were deduced from the DNA. The sample has some 300,000 clones, around 90% seen once. The TCR was taken from a man between 65 and 85 years old with acute or convalescent COVID-19. Material for sequencing was peripheral blood. The chain has TRBV27 and TRBJ1-2; unclear D gene. The CDR3 DNA follows: TGTGCCAGCAGTCTACGGGGTTTCGGTGGCTACACCTTC. Protein product: CASSLRGFGGYTF.